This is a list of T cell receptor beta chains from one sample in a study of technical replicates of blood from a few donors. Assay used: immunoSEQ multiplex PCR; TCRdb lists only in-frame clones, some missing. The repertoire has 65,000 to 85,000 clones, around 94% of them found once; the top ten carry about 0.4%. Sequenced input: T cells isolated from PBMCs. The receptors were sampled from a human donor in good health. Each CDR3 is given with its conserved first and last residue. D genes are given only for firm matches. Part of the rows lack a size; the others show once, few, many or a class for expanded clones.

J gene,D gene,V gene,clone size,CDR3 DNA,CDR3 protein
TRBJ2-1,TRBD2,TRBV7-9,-,TGTGCCAGCAGCAAGCGGGAGGGCCAGGGGGATGAGCAGTTCTTC,CASSKREGQGDEQFF
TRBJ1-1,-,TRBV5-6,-,TGTGCCAGCAGCCCGTACCTGGGACATACGAACACTGAAGCTTTCTTT,CASSPYLGHTNTEAFF
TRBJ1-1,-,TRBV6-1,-,TGTGCCAGCAGTGATTGGGGGGCTGAAGCTTTCTTT,CASSDWGAEAFF
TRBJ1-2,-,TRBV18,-,TGTGCCAGCTCACCACCGGTTCCAGGGGCCTATGGCTACACCTTC,CASSPPVPGAYGYTF
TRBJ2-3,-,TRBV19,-,TGTGCCAGTAGTCGCCGACAAAGCACAGATACGCAGTATTTT,CASSRRQSTDTQYF
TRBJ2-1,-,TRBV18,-,TGTGCCAGCTCACCCCCTGACCTAGCGATAAATGAGCAGTTCTTC,CASSPPDLAINEQFF
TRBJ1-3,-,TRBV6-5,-,TGTGCCAGCAGTTGGGGGCCGGGGTCCGGAAACACCATATATTTT,CASSWGPGSGNTIYF
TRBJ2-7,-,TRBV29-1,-,TGCAGCGCTGGGCACGGTTCCTACGAGCAGTACTTC,CSAGHGSYEQYF
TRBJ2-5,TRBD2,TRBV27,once,TGTGCCAGCAGTTTATTCGCGGGAGGAGGAGAGACCCAGTACTTC,CASSLFAGGGETQYF
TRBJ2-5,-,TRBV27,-,TGTGCCAGCAGTCCCCAGGGCAGTTTCCAAGAGACCCAGTACTTC,CASSPQGSFQETQYF
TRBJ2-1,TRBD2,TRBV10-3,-,TGTGCCATCAGTGGACTAGCGGGGCCCAATGAGCAGTTCTTC,CAISGLAGPNEQFF
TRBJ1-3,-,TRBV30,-,TGTGCCTGGAGCTTAGGTTTACAGGGATCAGGAAACACCATATATTTT,CAWSLGLQGSGNTIYF
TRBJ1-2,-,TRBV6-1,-,TGTGCCAGCAACCCGACCGGACTTGGCTATGGCTACACCTTC,CASNPTGLGYGYTF
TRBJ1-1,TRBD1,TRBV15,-,TGTGCCACCAGCACCGACAGGGAGGTGCCTGAAGCTTTCTTT,CATSTDREVPEAFF
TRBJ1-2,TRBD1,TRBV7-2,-,TGTGCCAGCAGCTTAGGGGGACAGGGAAGTGGCTACACCTTC,CASSLGGQGSGYTF
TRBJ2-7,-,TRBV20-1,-,TGCAGTGCTAGGGCTTCGACTGAGCAGTACTTC,CSARASTEQYF
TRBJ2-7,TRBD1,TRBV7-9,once,TGTGCCAGCAGCTTAGTGGGGACAGAGGCCTACGAGCAGTACTTC,CASSLVGTEAYEQYF
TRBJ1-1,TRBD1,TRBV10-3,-,TGTGCCATCAGTGGGACAGGATCGAACACTGAAGCTTTCTTT,CAISGTGSNTEAFF
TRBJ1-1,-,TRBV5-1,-,TGCGCCAGCAGCTTTAACAGCTTCTACACTGAAGCTTTCTTT,CASSFNSFYTEAFF
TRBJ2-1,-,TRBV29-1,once,TGCAGCGTTGAACACAACAATGAGCAGTTCTTC,CSVEHNNEQFF
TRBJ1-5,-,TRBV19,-,TGTGCCAGTAGTATAGTAGGGGGAGGCAATCAGCCCCAGCATTTT,CASSIVGGGNQPQHF
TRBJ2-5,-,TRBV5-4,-,TGTGCCAGCAGCTCCTGGCGGAGCCAAGAGACCCAGTACTTC,CASSSWRSQETQYF
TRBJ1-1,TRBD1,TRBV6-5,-,TGTGCCAGCAGTTACTCTGGGACAGGGCCCACTGAAGCTTTCTTT,CASSYSGTGPTEAFF
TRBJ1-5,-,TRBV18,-,TGTGCCAGCTCACACGGGGATTGGCAGCCCCAGCATTTT,CASSHGDWQPQHF
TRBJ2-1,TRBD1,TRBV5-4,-,TGTGCCAGCAGCGCTGGGACAGGGTCAGGCAATGAGCAGTTCTTC,CASSAGTGSGNEQFF
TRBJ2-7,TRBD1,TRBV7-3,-,TGTGCCAGCAGTCCCGGGACAGGGAACTACGAGCAGTACTTC,CASSPGTGNYEQYF
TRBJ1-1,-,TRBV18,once,TGTGCCAGCTCACCAGGAGGGGACACTGAAGCTTTCTTT,CASSPGGDTEAFF
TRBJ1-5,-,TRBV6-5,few,TGTGCCAGCAGGGAGTATAGCAATCAGCCCCAGCATTTT,CASREYSNQPQHF
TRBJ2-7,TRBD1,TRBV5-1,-,TGCGCCAGCAGCCTCAGACAGGGCCGGGACGACGAGCAGTACTTC,CASSLRQGRDDEQYF
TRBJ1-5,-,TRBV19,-,TGTGCCAGTAGTATCAGGGACATTAATCAGCCCCAGCATTTT,CASSIRDINQPQHF
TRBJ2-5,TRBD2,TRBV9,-,TGTGCCAGCAGCCCCTGGGGTCTAGCGGGAGTCCCAGAGACCCAGTACTTC,CASSPWGLAGVPETQYF
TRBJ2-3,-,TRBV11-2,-,TGTGCCAGCAGCTTAGGACTCGAGGATACGCAGTATTTT,CASSLGLEDTQYF
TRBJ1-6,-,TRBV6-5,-,TGTGCCAGCAGTTACGGGGGGACCCTCCACTTT,CASSYGGTLHF
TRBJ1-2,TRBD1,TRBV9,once,TGTGCCAGCAGCCCAGGGGGATTTAGCTACACCTTC,CASSPGGFSYTF
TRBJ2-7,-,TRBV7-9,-,TGTGCCAGCAGCTTGGAGATCCGGAGCTCCTACGAGCAGTACTTC,CASSLEIRSSYEQYF
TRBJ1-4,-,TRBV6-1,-,TGTGCCAGCTCCGAAGGAGGGACGGAAAAACTGTTTTTT,CASSEGGTEKLFF
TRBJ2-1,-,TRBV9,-,TGTGCCAGCAGCGTAGACTGGATGCCAGCGGTTGAGCAGTTCTTC,CASSVDWMPAVEQFF
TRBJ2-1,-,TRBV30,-,TGTGCCTGGACTAGTGGATACAATGAGCAGTTCTTC,CAWTSGYNEQFF
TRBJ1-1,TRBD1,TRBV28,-,TGTGCCAGCAGTTTAGGACAGGGGGTCACTGAAGCTTTCTTT,CASSLGQGVTEAFF
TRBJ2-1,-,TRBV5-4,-,TGTGCCAGCAGCTTGGTACTAGCCAATGAGCAGTTCTTC,CASSLVLANEQFF
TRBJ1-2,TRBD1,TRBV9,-,TGTGCCAGCAGCGGCAGTTGGGACAGGGTAGACTATGGCTACACCTTC,CASSGSWDRVDYGYTF
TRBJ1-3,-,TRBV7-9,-,TGTGCCAGCAGCCCGTTGGCTTCGGGGGTTGGAAACACCATATATTTT,CASSPLASGVGNTIYF
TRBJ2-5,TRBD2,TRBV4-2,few,TGTGCCAGCAGCCAAGGATGGACTAGCGTTAAAGAGACCCAGTACTTC,CASSQGWTSVKETQYF
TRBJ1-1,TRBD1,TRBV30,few,TGTGCCTGGAGCGGACAGGGAGAGGCTTTCTTT,CAWSGQGEAFF
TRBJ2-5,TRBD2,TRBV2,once,TGTGCCAGCAGCGGGGGGAACCAAGAGACCCAGTACTTC,CASSGGNQETQYF
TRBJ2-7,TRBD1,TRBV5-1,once,TGCGCCAGCACCCTGGGGGACAGCTCCTACGAGCAGTACTTC,CASTLGDSSYEQYF
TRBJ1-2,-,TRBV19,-,TGTGCCAGTAGCCCCTTGGGGGGGGCGGGCGGCTACACCTTC,CASSPLGGAGGYTF
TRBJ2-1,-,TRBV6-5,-,TGTGCCAGCAGTCGGACAGTGGGTAATGAGCAGTTCTTC,CASSRTVGNEQFF
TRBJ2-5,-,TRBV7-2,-,TGTGCCAGCAGCCTGGGTGGGGCCTTCTGGGAGACCCAGTACTTC,CASSLGGAFWETQYF